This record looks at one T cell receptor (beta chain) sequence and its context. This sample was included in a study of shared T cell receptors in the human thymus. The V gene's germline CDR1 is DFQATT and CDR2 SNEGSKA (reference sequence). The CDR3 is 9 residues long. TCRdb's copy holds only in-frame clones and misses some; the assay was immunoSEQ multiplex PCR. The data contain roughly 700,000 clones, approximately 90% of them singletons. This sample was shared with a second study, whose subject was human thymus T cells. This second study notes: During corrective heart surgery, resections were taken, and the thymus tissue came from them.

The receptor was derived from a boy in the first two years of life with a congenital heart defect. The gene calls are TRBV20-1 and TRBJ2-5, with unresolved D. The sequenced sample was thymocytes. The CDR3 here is CTPVETQYF. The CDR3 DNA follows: TGCACCCCGGTGGAGACCCAGTACTTC.